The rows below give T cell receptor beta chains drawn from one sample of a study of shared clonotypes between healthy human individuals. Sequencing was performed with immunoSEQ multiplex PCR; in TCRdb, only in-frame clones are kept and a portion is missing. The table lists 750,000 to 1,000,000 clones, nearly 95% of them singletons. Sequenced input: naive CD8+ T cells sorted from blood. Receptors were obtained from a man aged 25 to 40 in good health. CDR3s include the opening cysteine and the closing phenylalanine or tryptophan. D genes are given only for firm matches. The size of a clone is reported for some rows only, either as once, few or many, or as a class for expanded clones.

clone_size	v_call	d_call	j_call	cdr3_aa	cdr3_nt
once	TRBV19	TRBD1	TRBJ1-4	CASSWTGSGEKLFF	TGTGCCAGTAGTTGGACAGGGTCTGGTGAAAAACTGTTTTTT
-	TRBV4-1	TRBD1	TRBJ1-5	CASSHRQGSNQPQHF	TGCGCCAGCAGCCATCGACAGGGGAGCAATCAGCCCCAGCATTTT
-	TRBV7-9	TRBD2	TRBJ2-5	CASSTSSGREETQYF	TGTGCCAGCAGCACCTCTAGCGGGAGGGAAGAGACCCAGTACTTC
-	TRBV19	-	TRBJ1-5	CASSILGEPQHF	TGTGCCAGTAGTATTCTAGGGGAGCCCCAGCATTTT
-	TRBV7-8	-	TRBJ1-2	CASSATVSYGYTF	TGTGCCAGCAGTGCGACAGTATCCTATGGCTACACCTTC
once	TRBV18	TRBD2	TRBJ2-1	CASSPPTSGGSSYNEQFF	TGTGCCAGCTCACCACCGACTAGCGGGGGAAGCTCCTACAATGAGCAGTTCTTC
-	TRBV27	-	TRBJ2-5	CASSLSLGAGAAQYF	TGTGCCAGCAGTTTATCCTTGGGGGCAGGGGCGGCCCAGTACTTC
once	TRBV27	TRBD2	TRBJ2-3	CASSLLLSGSGTDTQYF	TGTGCCAGCAGTCTCCTCCTTAGCGGGAGTGGGACAGATACGCAGTATTTT
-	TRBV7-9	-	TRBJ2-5	CASSFTGTQYF	TGTGCCAGCAGCTTTACGGGGACCCAGTACTTC
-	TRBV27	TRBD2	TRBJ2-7	CASSAPGLAGTRGGYEQYF	TGTGCCAGCAGTGCACCGGGACTAGCGGGAACTAGGGGGGGTTACGAGCAGTACTTC
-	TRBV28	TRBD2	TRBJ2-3	CASSLSSLLAGEEDTQYF	TGTGCCAGCAGTTTAAGTAGCCTTCTAGCGGGAGAGGAAGATACGCAGTATTTT
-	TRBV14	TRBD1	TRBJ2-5	CASSQWFSTGKLETQYF	TGTGCCAGCAGCCAATGGTTTTCGACAGGGAAATTGGAGACCCAGTACTTC
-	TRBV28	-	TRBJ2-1	CGVRGGNDEQFF	TGTGGGGTTAGGGGAGGCAACGATGAGCAGTTCTTC
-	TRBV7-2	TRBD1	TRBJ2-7	CASSLVGQGAYEQYF	TGTGCCAGCAGCTTAGTGGGACAGGGGGCCTACGAGCAGTACTTC
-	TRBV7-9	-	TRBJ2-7	CASSLGSTYEQYF	TGTGCCAGCAGCTTAGGGTCTACCTACGAGCAGTACTTC